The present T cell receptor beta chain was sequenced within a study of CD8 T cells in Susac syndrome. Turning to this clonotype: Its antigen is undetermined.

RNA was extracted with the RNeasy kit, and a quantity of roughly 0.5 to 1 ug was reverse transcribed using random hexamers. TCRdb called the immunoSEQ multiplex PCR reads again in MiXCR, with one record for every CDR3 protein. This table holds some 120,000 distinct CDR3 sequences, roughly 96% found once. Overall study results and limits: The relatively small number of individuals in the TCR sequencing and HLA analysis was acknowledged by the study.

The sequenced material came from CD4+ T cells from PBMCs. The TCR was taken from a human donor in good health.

CDR3 in amino acids: CASSPGLAGVSYEQYF. In nucleotides, the CDR3 is TGTGCCAGCAGCCCCGGCTTGGCGGGGGTCTCCTACGAGCAGTACTTC. This sequence joins TRBV7-6 and TRBJ2-7; TRBD2 matches at 7 bases. Germline assignment: CDR1 SGHVS and CDR2 FNYEAQ. The CDR3 covers 16 residues. Trimming took 5 bases from V and 0 from J; bases not matched to a gene: 10. Supplemented by reference TRBV7-6 and TRBJ2-7, the full variable domain reads GAGVSQSPRYKVTKRGQDVALRCDPISGHVSLYWYRQALGQGPEFLTYFNYEAQQDKSGLPNDRFSAERPEGSISTLTIQRTEQRDSAMYRCASSPGLAGVSYEQYFGPGTRLTVT.